Following are 11 T cell receptor beta chains from one sample sequenced in a study of monozygotic twins with inflammatory bowel disease. TCRdb re-called the 5' RACE reads and shows each CDR3 protein once, DNA omitted. The sample data list over 130,000 distinct CDR3 sequences. The sample consisted of blood. These receptors all come from a human donor with ulcerative colitis or Crohn's disease, or a healthy co-twin of an affected twin (not recorded which).

The chain uses TRBV4-3 and TRBJ1-3; TCRdb returns TRBD1, unconfirmable since there is no DNA. CDR1 is LGHNA and CDR2 is YSLEER in the germline V gene. The CDR3 is made up of 17 amino acids. The CDR3 sequence: CASSQDPTGDPGNTIYF.

The chain carries TRBV7-2 and TRBJ1-5; the D call of TRBD1 rests on TCRdb alone, since no DNA is present to check it. The CDR3 contains 14 residues. Germline CDR1 reads SGHTA; CDR2 reads FQGNSA. The CDR3 spells CASSYRWGSQPQHF.

Here the CDR3 reads CAISEAGGTQYF. The chain joins TRBV10-3 to TRBJ2-3; TCRdb designates TRBD1, a call that cannot be tested without DNA. Germline-derived CDR1 and CDR2 are ENHRY and SYGVKD. CDR3 length: 12 amino acids.

The gene calls are TRBV29-1 and TRBJ2-7; TCRdb designates TRBD1, a call that cannot be tested without DNA. Germline CDR1 and CDR2: SQVTM and ANQGSEA. The CDR3 loop spans 13 amino acids. The CDR3 is CSVGTGNNYEQYF.

The genes are TRBV7-9 and TRBJ2-1. The CDR3 is 14 amino acids. Germline V gives CDR1 SEHNR, CDR2 FQNEAQ (reference sequence). CDR3 amino acids: CASSLELSYNEQFF.

This chain uses TRBV3-1 with TRBJ2-1; TCRdb gives TRBD2 as the D gene, but with no DNA this cannot be confirmed. The CDR3 contains 19 residues. CDR1 and CDR2 from the germline V gene are LGHDT and YNNKEL (reference sequence). The CDR3 reads CASSQELGLAGGPLGEQFF.

V is TRBV6-1 and J is TRBJ2-6; absent DNA, TCRdb's TRBD1 call cannot be checked. This CDR3 comprises 17 residues. Germline V gene sequence: CDR1 MNHNS, CDR2 SASEGT. The CDR3 region is CASSPPGGRSGANVLTF.

The chain couples TRBV6-2 or TRBV6-3 to TRBJ1-1. Germline V gene sequence: CDR1 MNHEY, CDR2 SVGEGT. The CDR3 loop spans 12 amino acids. This chain's CDR3 is CASSYSDTEAFF.

The chain carries TRBV9 and TRBJ2-7; as DNA is missing, the TRBD1 call by TCRdb cannot be tested. Germline CDR1 reads SGDLS; CDR2 reads YYNGEE. The CDR3 spans 15 residues. CDR3 in amino acids: CASSVGGFPNYEQYF.

The chain combines TRBV7-8 with TRBJ1-5. The CDR3 runs to 15 residues. Germline V gene data show CDR1 as SGHVS and CDR2 as FQNEAQ. This CDR3 reads CASSLESSGSQPQHF.

The J gene is TRBJ1-1, the V gene TRBV20-1; TCRdb proposes TRBD1, but this gene call is untestable without DNA. The length of the CDR3 is 12 residues. The V gene's germline CDR1 is DFQATT and CDR2 SNEGSKA (reference sequence). CDR3: CSANQGAGWAFF.